A selection of T cell receptor beta chains follows, all from one sample in a study of blood T cell repertoires in COVID-19. The table came from immunoSEQ multiplex PCR; TCRdb's copy has only in-frame clones and leaves some out. The table records about 200,000 clones, more than 70% of them present only once. The sequenced sample was peripheral blood. Receptors were obtained from a man between 18 and 35 years old with active or convalescent COVID-19. CDR3s leave out the opening cysteine and the closing phenylalanine or tryptophan. The D gene is left open where the match is weak.

D | V | length | CDR3
. | TRBV16 | 14 | ASSQSLALSSQPQH
. | TRBV3-1/TRBV3-2 | 10 | ASSQVGGGYT
. | TRBV21-1 | 11 | ASSIGTGSEQY
TRBD1 | TRBV27 | 14 | ASSLRPDRTNEKLF
. | TRBV15 | 14 | ATSRDGWGGGSPLH
TRBD2 | TRBV5-1 | 11 | ASRTGEGNEQF
TRBD1 | TRBV19 | 15 | ASSPGQGLLSGNTIY
TRBD1 | TRBV7-3 | 14 | ASSKAGGPNTGELF
TRBD1 | TRBV3-1/TRBV3-2 | 13 | ASSQGSGGLGGYT
TRBD2 | TRBV19 | 13 | ASRAGGSSYNEQF
TRBD2 | TRBV9 | 14 | ASSLKTPGRGKTQY
TRBD2 | TRBV5-1 | 13 | ASRRTSVIVDEQY
TRBD2 | TRBV5-1 | 13 | ASSYYSTSRNEQF
TRBD1 | TRBV14 | 14 | ASSYRDSGRGYGYT
TRBD1 | TRBV4-2 | 13 | ASSHEQGAEQPQH
TRBD1 | TRBV27 | 12 | ASSPRTGDQPQH
TRBD2 | TRBV30 | 13 | AWSHGLAGVNEQF
. | TRBV30 | 9 | AWSGGYGYT
TRBD1 | TRBV27 | 15 | ASSPGQGFGANEKLF
TRBD2 | TRBV3-1/TRBV3-2 | 12 | ASSRTRVGNEQF
TRBD1 | TRBV19 | 12 | ASSDRGSGNTIY
TRBD1 | TRBV5-4 | 11 | AGKTGGPYEQY
TRBD2 | TRBV2 | 13 | ASSERTSVAGELF
TRBD2 | TRBV5-5 | 13 | ASSFGLAGEETQY
. | TRBV11-2 | 13 | ASSLVRGLGETQY
. | TRBV5-1 | 13 | ASSLVGVSTDTQY
. | TRBV19 | 16 | ASSYFGSSDISYNEQF
. | TRBV5-1 | 15 | ASSLKKVPDSSYEQY
TRBD1 | TRBV5-4 | 14 | ASSEGQGLGNEKLF
. | TRBV12-3/TRBV12-4 | 10 | ASTPGGLWAF
. | TRBV11-2 | 11 | ASSLDADIGYT
TRBD1 | TRBV6-5 | 12 | ASLVRDRGYEQY
TRBD2 | TRBV30 | 13 | AWSPGLAGGYEQY
TRBD2 | TRBV19 | 14 | ASSRTSGSYGDTQY
. | TRBV7-8 | 13 | ASSPGRGGYNEQF
TRBD2 | TRBV29-1 | 11 | SVATSGTDTQY
. | TRBV5-6 | 11 | ASSAGLVNEQF
. | TRBV2 | 11 | ASRVSGAGEAF
. | TRBV6-5 | 13 | ASSGGPLTNYGYT
. | TRBV5-1 | 13 | ASSLDTGGGYEQY
TRBD2 | TRBV12-5 | 12 | ASGFGLADNEQF
TRBD1 | TRBV30 | 11 | AGRQGHNQPQH
. | TRBV4-1 | 14 | ASSQPASQGNTEAF
. | TRBV9 | 14 | ASSTLGQFSGNTIY
TRBD1 | TRBV9 | 15 | ASSGARQGKNTGELF
TRBD1 | TRBV14 | 11 | ASSRDRGGEAF
. | TRBV19 | 13 | ASSLSFLAKNIQY
TRBD2 | TRBV7-3 | 13 | ASSLLAGGPDTQY
. | TRBV27 | 10 | ASSFRGYGYT
. | TRBV19 | 12 | ASTKTAGGEKLF
. | TRBV7-8 | 14 | ASSLMYSLNTGELF
TRBD2 | TRBV6-6 | 11 | AIQRGGQNIQY
TRBD1 | TRBV27 | 16 | ASSLSLNRDRVNEKLF
. | TRBV6-1 | 12 | ASSEPGVVETQY
. | TRBV5-1 | 14 | ASSLAGGPGTGELF
TRBD2 | TRBV9 | 15 | ASSVEDSGHHSYEQY
. | TRBV25-1 | 6 | ASSIQY
. | TRBV9 | 13 | ASSPGTKIQETQY
TRBD1 | TRBV10-3 | 12 | AIRKTGANYGYT
. | TRBV29-1 | 8 | SVQTGEQY